The T cell receptor (beta chain) under discussion was sequenced for a study of cytomegalovirus exposure and HLA in healthy donors. The germline V gene has CDR1 LNHDA and CDR2 SQIVND (reference sequence). Trimming took off 4 bases at V and 9 bases at J, with 13 bases between the two ends. The CDR3 covers 14 residues. The PCR used 60 Vbeta and 13 Jbeta primers. Produced via immunoSEQ multiplex PCR; TCRdb's table is partial and in-frame only. The sample comprises 150,000 to 200,000 clones, roughly 73% of which are singletons, and 2.5% to 3.5% rests with the top ten. This clone was seen just once. This receptor was identified in a female donor in good health and CMV-seronegative. The rearrangement joins TRBV19 to TRBJ1-6; no definite D call. Sequences were obtained from PBMCs. The CDR3: CASSTTFTRSPLHF. The CDR3 coding sequence is TGTGCCAGTAGTACGACTTTTACGCGTTCACCCCTCCACTTT.